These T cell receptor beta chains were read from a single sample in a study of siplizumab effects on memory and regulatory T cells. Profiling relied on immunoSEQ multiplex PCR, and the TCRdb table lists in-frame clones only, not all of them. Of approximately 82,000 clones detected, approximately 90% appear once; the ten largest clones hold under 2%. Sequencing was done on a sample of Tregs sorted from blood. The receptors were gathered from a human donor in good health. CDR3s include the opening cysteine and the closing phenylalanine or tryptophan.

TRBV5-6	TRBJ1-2	CASSPGIYGYTF
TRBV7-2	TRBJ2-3	CASSSRVSTDTQYF
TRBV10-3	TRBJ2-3	CAISSPEGTRVDTQYF
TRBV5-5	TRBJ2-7	CASNHGTGGLYEQYF
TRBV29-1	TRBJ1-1	CSVAGNPNTEAFF
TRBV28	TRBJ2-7	CASSYTGTLTYEQYF
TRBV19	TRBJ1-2	CATGTPYGYTF
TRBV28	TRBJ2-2	CASSKGSVNTGELFF
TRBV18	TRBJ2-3	CASSPPKGGSMTDTQYF
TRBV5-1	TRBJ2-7	CASSIWTGAYEQYF
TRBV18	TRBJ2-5	CASSPDTQETQYF
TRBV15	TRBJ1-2	CATSHPGTGGGYTF
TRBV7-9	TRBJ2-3	CASSLDGFSTDTQYF
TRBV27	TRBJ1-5	CASRPHSNQPQHF
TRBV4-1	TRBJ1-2	CASSKSGQGQSYGYTF
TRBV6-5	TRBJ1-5	CASRTWGNQPQHF
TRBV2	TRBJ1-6	CASSRSTGDNSPLHF
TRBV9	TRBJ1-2	CASSVGQGNYGYTF
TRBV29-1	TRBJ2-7	CSANRGPYEQYF
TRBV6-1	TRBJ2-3	CASSETSGGTDTQYF
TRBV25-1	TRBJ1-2	CASSVDDRLYGYTF
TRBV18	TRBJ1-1	CASSPLTGAMNTEAFF
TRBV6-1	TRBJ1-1	CASSAVGVNTEAFF
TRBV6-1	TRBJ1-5	CASSGPPDSTYSNQPQHF
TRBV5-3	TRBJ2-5	CASSLGGNQETQYF
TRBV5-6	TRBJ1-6	CASSATGWGNSPLHF
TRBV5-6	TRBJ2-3	CASSLVQGAAPTDTQYF
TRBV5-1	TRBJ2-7	CASSLDRGRSYEQYF
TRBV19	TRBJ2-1	CASSIPQGAYNEQFF
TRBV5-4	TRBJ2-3	CASNSGGYNTDTQYF
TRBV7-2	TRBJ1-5	CASSLGTALNQPQHF
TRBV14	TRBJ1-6	CASSRSRRTGTSSPLHF